These 14 T cell receptor beta chains came from one sample sequenced in a study of OX40 agonist ivuxolimab in advanced cancers. Assay: immunoSEQ multiplex PCR; the TCRdb copy retains only in-frame clones and omits some. This sample yields roughly 38,000 clones, of which around 82% are seen a single time; approximately 1.8% belongs to the top ten. The sequencing used CD4+ or CD8+ T cells sorted from blood, collected in a trial of the OX40 agonist ivuxolimab. The source is an adult with an advanced solid tumor such as melanoma, head and neck, liver or kidney cancer.

The sample holds a few counts of this clone. This sequence joins TRBV19 and TRBJ1-1, with unresolved D. The V and J ends lost 2 bases and 3 bases respectively, with 7 bases between them. Germline CDR1 LNHDA, CDR2 SQIVND (reference sequence). CDR3 length: 13 residues. CDR3 bases: TGTGCCAGTAGTATAAGTAGGGACACTGAAGCTTTCTTT. It encodes CASSISRDTEAFF.

This sequence joins TRBV9 and TRBJ2-7; D tentatively reads TRBD1 or TRBD2 (6 bases each). The V end was cut by 0 bases, the J end by 0 bases, with 10 bases between. This CDR3 comprises 15 residues. Germline values: CDR1 SGDLS, CDR2 YYNGEE. CDR3 amino acids: CASSVERGPSYEQYF. The CDR3 nucleotides read TGTGCCAGCAGCGTAGAACGGGGGCCCTCCTACGAGCAGTACTTC.

This sequence joins TRBV7-2 and TRBJ2-7, with D tentatively TRBD1 (5 bases). Trimming shortened V by 4 bases and J by 2 bases, and 15 bases separated the two germline ends. The CDR3 is 15 amino acids. Germline loops: CDR1 SGHTA, CDR2 FQGNSA. CDR3 sequence reads: CASSSPRGATYEQYF. CDR3 bases: TGTGCCAGCAGCTCACCGCGTGGGGCCACCTACGAGCAGTACTTC. Full variable domain (outside the CDR3, taken from reference TRBV7-2 and TRBJ2-7): GAGVSQSPSNKVTEKGKDVELRCDPISGHTALYWYRQSLGQGLEFLIYFQGNSAPDKSGLPSDRFSAERTGGSVSTLTIQRTQQEDSAVYLCASSSPRGATYEQYFGPGTRLTVT.

The rearrangement uses TRBV28 and TRBJ1-5; possible D gene TRBD1, 5 bases. CDR3 length: 19 amino acids. Trimming pared 5 bases from V and 2 bases from J, leaving 25 bases between. In germline, CDR1 is MDHEN, CDR2 SYDVKM. The CDR3 sequence is CASSPYPLGVVGGNQPQHF. CDR3 sequence (DNA): TGTGCCAGCAGTCCATATCCCCTAGGGGTAGTTGGGGGCAATCAGCCCCAGCATTTT.

DNA for the CDR3: TGCGCCAGCAGCCAAGGGTCCCGAGGGGTAAACCGGGACAGGGGTATCGGGGAGCTGTTTTTT. This codes for CASSQGSRGVNRDRGIGELFF. The chain joins TRBV4-3 to TRBJ2-2, with TRBD1 matching over 10 bases. Losses at the gene ends were 1 base for V and 7 bases for J; bases not matched to a gene: 21. Germline loops: CDR1 LGHNA, CDR2 YSLEER. The CDR3 has 21 amino acids.

This clone showed up just a few times. The chain is built from TRBV2 and TRBJ1-6; D unresolved. The length of the CDR3 is 16 residues. CDR1 SNHLY and CDR2 FYNNEI come from the germline V gene. V was trimmed by 5 bases and J by 0 bases, leaving 11 bases between them. The CDR3 loop is CASSRDRSSYNSPLHF. The CDR3 nucleotides are TGTGCCAGCAGTCGTGACCGGAGCTCCTATAATTCACCCCTCCACTTT.

This clone has a single count. The chain employs TRBV6-5 and TRBJ1-6; D uncertain. In germline, CDR1 is MNHEY, CDR2 SVGAGI. The CDR3 covers 15 residues. Trimming shortened V by 4 bases and J by 6 bases, and 13 bases separated the two germline ends. The CDR3: CASSSFGGVNSPLHF. Here the CDR3 DNA reads TGTGCCAGCAGTTCGTTCGGAGGAGTTAATTCACCCCTCCACTTT.

The gene calls are TRBV2 and TRBJ1-1; tentatively, D is TRBD1 (5 bases). This CDR3 has 13 amino acids. V lost 6 bases, J lost 4 bases, and 12 bases lay in between. Germline-derived CDR1 and CDR2 are SNHLY and FYNNEI. CDR3 nucleotide sequence: TGTGCCAGCAGCCCCACACAGGTCACTGAAGCTTTCTTT. Translated, it gives CASSPTQVTEAFF.

This chain joins TRBV5-1 and TRBJ1-6, with no clear D. Germline V gene lookup returns CDR1 SGHRS and CDR2 YFSETQ. V dropped 5 bases and J dropped 7 bases, with 10 bases sitting between them. The CDR3 covers 13 residues. The CDR3 sequence: CASRGSANSPLHF. DNA for the CDR3: TGCGCCAGCAGAGGTTCGGCCAATTCACCCCTCCACTTT.

The chain is built from TRBV18 and TRBJ1-2; the D is unclear. The CDR3 is 14 amino acids. The germline CDR1 and CDR2 sequences are KGHSH and LQKENI. V gave up 5 bases and J gave up 0 bases, with 10 bases separating them. CDR3: CASSKDGANYGYTF. The DNA of the CDR3 is TGTGCCAGCTCAAAGGACGGAGCTAACTATGGCTACACCTTC.

The rearrangement uses TRBV7-2 and TRBJ1-4; no firm D call. This CDR3 is built from 16 residues. Trimming took 5 bases from V and 0 from J, leaving 13 bases between them. CDR1 is SGHTA and CDR2 is FQGNSA in the germline V gene. The CDR3, as DNA: TGTGCCAGCAGCCCGCAGACGGGAGCAACTAATGAAAAACTGTTTTTT. This translates into CASSPQTGATNEKLFF.

About this clone itself: The sample has other DNA sequences that encode this CDR3 too. The chain carries TRBV7-3 and TRBJ2-6, with 7 bases lining up with TRBD1. The CDR3 sequence is 17 residues long. Germline CDR1 is SGHTA and CDR2 is FQGTGA. The ends lost 4 bases at V and 0 bases at J; junction bases unmatched: 6. CDR3 in amino acids: CASSYWTGSSGANVLTF. The CDR3 DNA follows: TGTGCCAGCAGCTACTGGACAGGTAGCTCTGGGGCCAACGTCCTGACTTTC.

V is TRBV6-5 and J is TRBJ1-3; the D is unclear. The CDR3 runs to 14 residues. CDR1 and CDR2 from the germline V gene are MNHEY and SVGAGI. The V end lost 0 bases, the J end lost 9 bases, and 12 bases lay between the germline ends. CDR3 loop: CASSYSTVRSTIYF. The DNA of the CDR3 is TGTGCCAGCAGTTACTCAACAGTCCGGAGCACCATATATTTT.

The chain recombines TRBV9 with TRBJ2-1; TRBD2 matches 13 bases. Unmatched junction bases numbered 7, after V lost 4 bases and J lost 6 bases. This CDR3 has 16 amino acids. Germline V CDR1 and CDR2: SGDLS, YYNGEE. The CDR3 coding sequence is TGTGCCAGCAGCACCCGGACTAGCGGGGGCCCCAATGAGCAGTTCTTC. Encoded protein: CASSTRTSGGPNEQFF.